A selection of T cell receptor beta chains follows, all from one sample in a study of spatial heterogeneity in lung cancer. TCRdb passed the 5' RACE reads through MiXCR, listing each CDR3 protein once. The sample records about 13,000 distinct CDR3 sequences, around 6% being singletons. The specimen was lung tumor tissue, collected at surgery. These receptor sequences come from a female donor with early-stage non-small cell lung cancer. Each CDR3 is given with its conserved first and last residue. Each record gives: CDR3 DNA, CDR3 protein, J gene, clone size, V gene, D gene. A D gene is named only where the DNA matches it firmly. Some rows mark clone size as missing; the rest say once, few, many or name a class of expanded clone.

TGCAGTGCTAGAGATATCCAGAGCACCGGGGAGCTGTTTTTT	CSARDIQSTGELFF	TRBJ2-2	medium-sized	TRBV20-1	NA
TGTGCCAGCAGACGTGTGGGCACCATGAACACTGAAGCTTTCTTT	CASRRVGTMNTEAFF	TRBJ1-1	once	TRBV7-2	NA
TGTGCCAGCAGTACTGGGACAGTTGAAGCTTTCTTT	CASSTGTVEAFF	TRBJ1-1	many	TRBV2	TRBD1
TGTGCCAGCAGTGACGGTGTCGCCCTGGAGAGCACTGAAGCTTTCTTT	CASSDGVALESTEAFF	TRBJ1-1	many	TRBV9	NA
TGTGCCAGCAGCCAAGAAAGGGGCCTCTATGGCTACACCTTC	CASSQERGLYGYTF	TRBJ1-2	many	TRBV14	NA
TGCGCCAGCAGCCAAGATCCGGGGCAGGGGTCCTACAATGAGCAGTTCTTC	CASSQDPGQGSYNEQFF	TRBJ2-1	medium-sized	TRBV4-1	NA
TGTGCCAGCAGTCCTAACCCGGGGACCGCGGTCTATAGCAATCAGCCCCAGCATTTT	CASSPNPGTAVYSNQPQHF	TRBJ1-5	many	TRBV12-3/TRBV12-4	NA
TGCAGTGCTAGGCGTCGGCTAACTGGAGCCGGAAACACCATATATTTT	CSARRRLTGAGNTIYF	TRBJ1-3	many	TRBV20-1	NA
TGTGCCAGCAGCTTATACTGGACAGGTCCCTACGAGCAGTACTTC	CASSLYWTGPYEQYF	TRBJ2-7	many	TRBV7-2	TRBD1
TGTGCCAGTAAGGGGAGGCCCTCTGGGGCCAACGTCCTGACTTTC	CASKGRPSGANVLTF	TRBJ2-6	many	TRBV19	NA
TGCGCCAGCAGCCAAGATAGGGGACGCCGGCCAGCAAATGAGCAGTTCTTC	CASSQDRGRRPANEQFF	TRBJ2-1	many	TRBV4-3	NA
TGTGCCAGCAGTTTATCAGGCGATCGATTAGGAAACACCATATATTTT	CASSLSGDRLGNTIYF	TRBJ1-3	many	TRBV28	NA
TGTGCCAGTGGGACACACACTGAAGCTTTCTTT	CASGTHTEAFF	TRBJ1-1	medium-sized	TRBV28	NA
TGCAGCGTGGGCCAGGACATGTACACTGAAGCTTTCTTT	CSVGQDMYTEAFF	TRBJ1-1	many	TRBV29-1	NA
TGCAGTGCTAGAGGATTTGCTCAAGAGACCCAGTACTTC	CSARGFAQETQYF	TRBJ2-5	many	TRBV20-1	NA
TGCGCCAGCAGCCCCCGGGGACAGCCGACAGATACGCAGTATTTT	CASSPRGQPTDTQYF	TRBJ2-3	many	TRBV4-1	TRBD1
TGCGCCAGCAGCTTGCATAGCACTGAAGCTTTCTTT	CASSLHSTEAFF	TRBJ1-1	many	TRBV5-1	NA
TGCGCCAGCGTACCCTTACCTGGGGCCAACGTCCTGACTTTC	CASVPLPGANVLTF	TRBJ2-6	many	TRBV5-1	NA
TGTGCCAGCAGCGCCACGGACTCCTACAATGAGCAGTTCTTC	CASSATDSYNEQFF	TRBJ2-1	many	TRBV9	NA
TGTGCCAGCAGTTACTCCGGGGAGAGAGCGGGCAATCAGCCCCAGCATTTT	CASSYSGERAGNQPQHF	TRBJ1-5	many	TRBV6-2/TRBV6-3	NA
TGTGCCAGCAGTTCCCACAAGACCGGGGGGTACGGAAACATTCAGTACTTC	CASSSHKTGGYGNIQYF	TRBJ2-4	many	TRBV12-3/TRBV12-4	TRBD2
TGTGCTAGTGGTTGGAGGGAAGCGGGCACAGATACGCAGTATTTT	CASGWREAGTDTQYF	TRBJ2-3	many	TRBV12-5	NA
TGTGCCAGCAGCGTAGATATAGTTCGCACTGAAGCTTTCTTT	CASSVDIVRTEAFF	TRBJ1-1	many	TRBV9	NA
TGTGCCAGCAGCTTTAGGATGAACACTGAAGCTTTCTTT	CASSFRMNTEAFF	TRBJ1-1	many	TRBV7-9	NA
TGTGCCAGCAGCTTAGTAGCGGGGGGGCACGATGAGCAGTTCTTC	CASSLVAGGHDEQFF	TRBJ2-1	many	TRBV7-2	TRBD2
TGTGCCAGCAGAACGGGGGGAGCTGAAGCTTTCTTT	CASRTGGAEAFF	TRBJ1-1	many	TRBV27	NA
TGTGCCAGCAGCCGCCGACAGCTGAACACTGAAGCTTTCTTT	CASSRRQLNTEAFF	TRBJ1-1	many	TRBV4-2	NA
TGTGCCACCAGTGTGTCGGGGAACACCGGGGAGCTGTTTTTT	CATSVSGNTGELFF	TRBJ2-2	many	TRBV24-1	NA
TGCGCCAGCAGCTTGGTTCCGAAGGGCAAGATGGGAAACACCATATATTTT	CASSLVPKGKMGNTIYF	TRBJ1-3	many	TRBV5-1	NA
TGTGCCAGCAGCTTGGGAGTGACCTATAATTCACCCCTCCACTTT	CASSLGVTYNSPLHF	TRBJ1-6	many	TRBV11-2	NA
TGTGCCAGCAGCTTTGAGGGGACAAGCACAGATACGCAGTATTTT	CASSFEGTSTDTQYF	TRBJ2-3	many	TRBV7-2	NA
TGTGCCAGCCCTCCTGGGGGGAGCTCTCTTGAATATACGCAGTATTTT	CASPPGGSSLEYTQYF	TRBJ2-3	medium-sized	TRBV28	NA
TGTGCCAGCAGTCCCCAGGGCAGGGGGGTAGGACTGTTTTTT	CASSPQGRGVGLFF	TRBJ2-2	many	TRBV27	NA
TGCAGCGTTGGTAGGGGTGGTGTGGCCCTCTCCTACAATGAGCAGTTCTTC	CSVGRGGVALSYNEQFF	TRBJ2-1	medium-sized	TRBV29-1	NA
TGTGCCAGCAGAGATAGCGGGTCCTCCTACGAGCAGTACTTC	CASRDSGSSYEQYF	TRBJ2-7	NA	TRBV6-5	TRBD2
TGTGCCAGCAGCTTTCCCCTCGTGGGGGGCGGTAACGAGCAGTACTTC	CASSFPLVGGGNEQYF	TRBJ2-7	medium-sized	TRBV7-2	NA
TGTGCCAGCAGCGCCCCGGCTACCACAGATACGCAGTATTTT	CASSAPATTDTQYF	TRBJ2-3	many	TRBV28	NA
TGTGCCAGCAGCTTACGCGCGGGGTTTACAACCTACGAGCAGTACTTC	CASSLRAGFTTYEQYF	TRBJ2-7	many	TRBV7-2	NA
TGCGCCAGCAGCCAAGCCTCCAAAGCAGGCTATGGCTACACCTTC	CASSQASKAGYGYTF	TRBJ1-2	many	TRBV4-1	NA
TGTGCCAGCAACCCGGCGGGGACGGTATTCTATGGCTACACCTTC	CASNPAGTVFYGYTF	TRBJ1-2	many	TRBV6-2/TRBV6-3	NA
TGTGCCAGCAATAACAGGGGGGATCGGACCCAGTACTTC	CASNNRGDRTQYF	TRBJ2-5	many	TRBV9	TRBD1
TGTGCCAGCAATTCCCCGTGGGCGGGGGGGCTAGTTGAGCAGTTCTTC	CASNSPWAGGLVEQFF	TRBJ2-1	many	TRBV6-2/TRBV6-3	TRBD2
TGCGCCAGCAGTGAAGGACTAGGGGCCACAGATACGCAGTATTTT	CASSEGLGATDTQYF	TRBJ2-3	many	TRBV10-1	TRBD2
TGTGCCAGCAGCTTTCCGGGGGCGGGAGAGACCCAGTACTTC	CASSFPGAGETQYF	TRBJ2-5	many	TRBV7-8	NA
TGCAGTGCTCCAAACCGGATTACTGGGTCCTACGAGCAGTACTTC	CSAPNRITGSYEQYF	TRBJ2-7	medium-sized	TRBV20-1	NA
TGTGCCAGCAATCAGGGCGGGGGTGGCACAGATACGCAGTATTTT	CASNQGGGGTDTQYF	TRBJ2-3	many	TRBV4-2	TRBD2
TGTGCCAGCAGGACTAGCGCGAACACCGGGGAGCTGTTTTTT	CASRTSANTGELFF	TRBJ2-2	many	TRBV12-3/TRBV12-4	TRBD2
TGTGCCAGCAGCCTGAGACAGATAGATACGCAGTATTTT	CASSLRQIDTQYF	TRBJ2-3	many	TRBV5-6	NA
TGTGCCAGCAGCCCCAGGACGGACACTGAAGCTTTCTTT	CASSPRTDTEAFF	TRBJ1-1	NA	TRBV4-2	NA
TGTGCCAGCAGTGAAGGACAGCCAAATTCACCCCTCCACTTT	CASSEGQPNSPLHF	TRBJ1-6	many	TRBV2	NA
TGTGCCAGCAGCTTAGGCGGGGTCAAGTACTTC	CASSLGGVKYF	TRBJ2-5	many	TRBV7-2	NA
TGTGCCAGCAGGGGGGGAACCGGGGAGCTGTTTTTT	CASRGGTGELFF	TRBJ2-2	medium-sized	TRBV6-1	NA
TGTGCCAGCAGCCCCCTCGGCGCAGATACGCAGTATTTT	CASSPLGADTQYF	TRBJ2-3	few	TRBV5-4	NA